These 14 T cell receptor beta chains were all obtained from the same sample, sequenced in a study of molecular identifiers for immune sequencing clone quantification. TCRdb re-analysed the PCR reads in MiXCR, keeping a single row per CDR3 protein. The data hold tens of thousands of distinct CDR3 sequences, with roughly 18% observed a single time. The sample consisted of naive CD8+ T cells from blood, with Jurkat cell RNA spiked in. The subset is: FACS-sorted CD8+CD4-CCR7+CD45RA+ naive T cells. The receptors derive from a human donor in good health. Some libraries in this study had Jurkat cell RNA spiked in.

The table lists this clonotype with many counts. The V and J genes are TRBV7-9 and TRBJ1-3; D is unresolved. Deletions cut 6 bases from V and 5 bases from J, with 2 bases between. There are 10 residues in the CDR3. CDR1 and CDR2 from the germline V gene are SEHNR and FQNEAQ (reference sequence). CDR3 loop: CASSRNTIYF. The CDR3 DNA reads TGTGCCAGCAGTCGAAACACCATATATTTT.

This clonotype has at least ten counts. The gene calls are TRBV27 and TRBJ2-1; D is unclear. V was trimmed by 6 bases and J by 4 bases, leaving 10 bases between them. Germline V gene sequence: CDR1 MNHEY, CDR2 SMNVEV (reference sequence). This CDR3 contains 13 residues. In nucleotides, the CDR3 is TGTGCCAGCAGCTCCTCAAGATACAATGAGCAGTTCTTC. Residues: CASSSSRYNEQFF.

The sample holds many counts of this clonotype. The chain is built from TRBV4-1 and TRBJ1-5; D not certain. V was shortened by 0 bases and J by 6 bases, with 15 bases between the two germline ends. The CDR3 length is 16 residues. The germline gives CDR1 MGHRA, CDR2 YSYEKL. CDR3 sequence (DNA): TGCGCCAGCAGCCAAGAAAGGTACAGAGGGAGTCAGCCCCAGCATTTT. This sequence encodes CASSQERYRGSQPQHF.

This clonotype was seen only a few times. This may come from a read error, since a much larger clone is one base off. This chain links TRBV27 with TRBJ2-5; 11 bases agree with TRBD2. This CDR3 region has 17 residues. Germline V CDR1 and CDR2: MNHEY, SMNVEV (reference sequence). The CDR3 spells CACSLLRLAGGVETQYF. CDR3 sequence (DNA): TGTGCCTGCAGTTTATTGAGGCTAGCGGGAGGTGTAGAGACCCAGTACTTC.

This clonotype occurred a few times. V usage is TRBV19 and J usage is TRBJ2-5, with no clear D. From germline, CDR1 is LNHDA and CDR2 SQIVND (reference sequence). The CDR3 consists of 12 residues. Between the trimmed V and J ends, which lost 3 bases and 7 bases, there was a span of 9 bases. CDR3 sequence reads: CASSMPPGTQYF. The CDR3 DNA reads TGTGCCAGTAGTATGCCTCCGGGGACCCAGTACTTC.

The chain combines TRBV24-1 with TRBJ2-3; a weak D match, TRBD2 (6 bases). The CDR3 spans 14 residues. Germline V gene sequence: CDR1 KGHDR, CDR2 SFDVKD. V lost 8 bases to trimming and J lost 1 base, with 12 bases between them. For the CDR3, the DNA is TGTGCCACCACGTCCGGAGGGGGCACAGATACGCAGTATTTT. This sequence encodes CATTSGGGTDTQYF.

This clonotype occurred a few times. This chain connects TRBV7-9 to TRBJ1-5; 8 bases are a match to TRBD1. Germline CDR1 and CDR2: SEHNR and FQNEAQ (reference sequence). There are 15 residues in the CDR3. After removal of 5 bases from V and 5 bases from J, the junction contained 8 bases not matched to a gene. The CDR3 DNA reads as TGTGCCAGCAGCGCCGGCGGACAGGGCGATCAGCCCCAGCATTTT. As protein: CASSAGGQGDQPQHF.

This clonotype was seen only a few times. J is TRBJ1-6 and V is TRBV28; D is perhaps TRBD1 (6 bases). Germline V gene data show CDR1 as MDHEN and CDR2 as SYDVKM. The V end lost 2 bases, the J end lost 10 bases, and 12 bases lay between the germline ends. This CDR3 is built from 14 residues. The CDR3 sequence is CASSLTGSGSPLHF. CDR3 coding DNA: TGTGCCAGCAGTTTAACAGGGTCTGGATCACCCCTCCACTTT.

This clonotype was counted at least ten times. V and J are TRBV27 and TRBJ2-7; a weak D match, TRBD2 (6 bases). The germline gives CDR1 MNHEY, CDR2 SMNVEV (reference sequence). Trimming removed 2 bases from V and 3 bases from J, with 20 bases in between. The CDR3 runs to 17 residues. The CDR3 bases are TGTGCCAGCAGTTTACAGGCGGGGCCAGGGATTTACTACGAGCAGTACTTC. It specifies CASSLQAGPGIYYEQYF.

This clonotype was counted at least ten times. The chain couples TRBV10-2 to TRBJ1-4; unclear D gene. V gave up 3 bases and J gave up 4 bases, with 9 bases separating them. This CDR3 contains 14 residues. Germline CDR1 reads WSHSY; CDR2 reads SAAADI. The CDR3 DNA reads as TGCGCCAGCAGTGACCACACGAATAATGAAAAACTGTTTTTT. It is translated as CASSDHTNNEKLFF.

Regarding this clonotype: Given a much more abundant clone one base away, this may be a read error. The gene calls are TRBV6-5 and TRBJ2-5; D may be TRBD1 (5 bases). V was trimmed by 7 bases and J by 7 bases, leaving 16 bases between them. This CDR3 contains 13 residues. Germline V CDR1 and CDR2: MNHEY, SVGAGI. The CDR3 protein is CASIPDSFGTQYF. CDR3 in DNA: TGTGCCAGCATCCCTGACAGTTTCGGGACCCAGTACTTC.

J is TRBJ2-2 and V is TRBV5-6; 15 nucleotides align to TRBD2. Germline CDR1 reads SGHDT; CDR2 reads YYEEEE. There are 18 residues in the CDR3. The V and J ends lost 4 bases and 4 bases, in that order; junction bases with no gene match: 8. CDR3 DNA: TGTGCCAGCAGCAAACCGGGACTAGCGGGAGGAGGCACCGGGGAGCTGTTTTTT. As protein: CASSKPGLAGGGTGELFF.

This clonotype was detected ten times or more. The CDR3 coding sequence is TGTGCCAGCAGTTACGCGGGAGTAAGGGATACGCAGTATTTT. Protein sequence: CASSYAGVRDTQYF. The J gene is TRBJ2-3, the V gene TRBV6-5, with 7 bases lining up with TRBD2. The trim removed 2 bases at V and 6 bases at J, leaving 5 bases unmatched. Germline assignment: CDR1 MNHEY and CDR2 SVGAGI. This CDR3 comprises 14 residues.

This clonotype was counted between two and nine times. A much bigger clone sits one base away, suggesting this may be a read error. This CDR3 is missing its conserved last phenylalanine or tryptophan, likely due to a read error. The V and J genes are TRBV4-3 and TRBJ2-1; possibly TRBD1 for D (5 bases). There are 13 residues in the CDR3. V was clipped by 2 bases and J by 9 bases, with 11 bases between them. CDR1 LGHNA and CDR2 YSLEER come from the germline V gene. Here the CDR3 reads CASSQYQGFEQFS. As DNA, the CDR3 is TGCGCCAGCAGCCAATACCAGGGTTTTGAGCAGTTCTCC.